This T cell receptor beta chain was captured by sequencing in a study of shared clonotypes between healthy human individuals. Here immunoSEQ multiplex PCR was the method, and the copy in TCRdb shows in-frame clones only, minus some. The sample comprises about 640,000 clones, about 78% of which are singletons, and around 1.8% rests with the top ten. Details on this clone: Its matching antigen is unknown. The sample has other DNA sequences that encode this CDR3 too.

The CDR3 runs 11 residues. Germline CDR1 reads KGHSH; CDR2 reads LQKENI. V was trimmed by 1 base and J by 7 bases, leaving 2 bases between them. General study points: Exclusively blood specimens were collected; tissue repertoires likely differ. Estimated richness values were generally larger in naive subsets than in memory subsets. Non-shared clonotypes were found to have lower generation probabilities than the clonotypes that were shared by all four of the sorted-subset donors.

The specimen was memory CD4+ T cells sorted from blood. Subset reported: CD45RA-negative fraction. This sequence was found in a woman aged 25 to 39 in good health. The chain carries TRBV18 and TRBJ2-1, with no clear D. Here the CDR3 reads CASSPRNEQFF. CDR3 bases: TGTGCCAGCTCACCACGGAATGAGCAGTTCTTC.